This passage covers 20 T cell receptor beta chains from one sample sequenced in a study of T-cell reconstitution after alpha-beta-depleted transplantation in children. This sample's TCRbeta library carried unique molecular identifier barcodes. MiXCR, applied by TCRdb to the PCR reads, yields one record per CDR3 protein. The data contain 350,000 to 500,000 distinct CDR3 sequences, over 40% of them singletons. The sample here was PBMCs, taken before TCRalphabeta/CD19-depleted stem cell transplant. These receptors were taken from a girl aged 2-10 years with aplastic anemia, due to receive a stem cell transplant.

The DNA of the CDR3 is TGTGCCAGCAGTTTGACTGGGACGGAGGGCGGCTACACCTTC. Its protein is CASSLTGTEGGYTF. The V and J genes are TRBV12-3 or TRBV12-4 and TRBJ1-2; a weak D match, TRBD1 (5 bases). This CDR3 comprises 14 residues. The V and J ends lost 3 bases and 8 bases respectively, with 16 bases between them.

This clonotype was seen only a few times. The chain is built from TRBV10-3 and TRBJ2-3; 11 bases match TRBD2. The J segment lost 2 bases and the V segment lost 0 bases, leaving 1 base of the junction unmatched. Germline loops: CDR1 ENHRY, CDR2 SYGVKD. The length of the CDR3 is 16 residues. This CDR3 reads CAISESTSGDTDTQYF. The CDR3 bases are TGTGCCATCAGTGAGTCGACTAGCGGGGACACAGATACGCAGTATTTT.

The rearrangement links TRBV7-2 to TRBJ2-3; the match to TRBD2 covers 8 bases. Trimming took 1 base from V and 5 from J; bases not matched to a gene: 2. CDR1 and CDR2 (germline): SGHTA, FQGNSA. The CDR3 is 14 amino acids. CDR3 DNA sequence: TGTGCCAGCAGCTTAGTCGGGAGGGGAGATACGCAGTATTTT. Its protein is CASSLVGRGDTQYF.

In this sample, this clonotype turned up many times. The rearrangement links TRBV29-1 to TRBJ2-1; D remains unclear. This CDR3 has 15 residues. Germline V gene lookup returns CDR1 SQVTM and CDR2 ANQGSEA. Trimming removed 4 bases from V and 3 bases from J, with 16 bases in between. The CDR3 DNA reads as TGCAGCGTTGTAGAGGTCGTTTCGATCTACAATGAGCAGTTCTTC. Protein product: CSVVEVVSIYNEQFF.

This clonotype was seen a few times. The rearrangement joins TRBV12-5 to TRBJ1-5; D ambiguous. Germline-derived CDR1 and CDR2 are LGHNT and FRNRAP. Trimming shortened V by 3 bases and J by 6 bases, and 15 bases separated the two germline ends. The CDR3 has 15 residues. CDR3 coding DNA: TGTGCTAGTGGTTTATCCTCTCCCTTGGGTCAGCCCCAGCATTTT. Its protein product is CASGLSSPLGQPQHF.

The J gene is TRBJ2-3, the V gene TRBV4-2; D perhaps matches TRBD2 (5 bases). The CDR3 is 16 residues long. V gave up 2 bases and J gave up 1 base, with 13 bases separating them. The germline gives CDR1 LGHNA, CDR2 YNFKEQ. CDR3 region: CASSQKRLLGTDTQYF. CDR3 DNA sequence: TGTGCCAGCAGCCAAAAAAGACTACTTGGCACAGATACGCAGTATTTT.

This clonotype was seen a handful of times. The chain uses TRBV12-3 or TRBV12-4 and TRBJ2-1, with D possibly TRBD2 on 5 matching bases. The CDR3 runs to 13 residues. V lost 7 bases to trimming and J lost 3 bases, with 10 bases between them. CDR3 bases: TGTGCCAGCAAGGAAGAGGGCTACAATGAGCAGTTCTTC. It specifies CASKEEGYNEQFF.

This clonotype was seen only a few times. The rearrangement joins TRBV19 to TRBJ1-1, with D possibly matching TRBD1 (5 bases). Germline loops: CDR1 LNHDA, CDR2 SQIVND (reference sequence). The V gene lost 3 bases and the J gene lost 10 bases, with 12 bases spanning the gap. This CDR3 has 12 residues. The CDR3 spells CASSIRNQGAFF. In DNA form, the CDR3 reads TGTGCCAGTAGTATCCGGAACCAGGGAGCTTTCTTT.

The CDR3 spells CSVDGRRGFSYEQYF. As DNA, the CDR3 is TGCAGCGTGGACGGGAGGCGGGGGTTCTCCTACGAGCAGTACTTC. The chain combines TRBV29-1 with TRBJ2-7; TRBD2 agrees at 7 bases. Germline assignment: CDR1 SQVTM and CDR2 ANQGSEA. Trimming cost V 6 bases and J 0 bases; bases outside gene matches: 11. The CDR3 is 15 residues long.

The V call is TRBV20-1, the J call TRBJ2-7; no clear D gene. There are 13 residues in the CDR3. The germline V and J ends were trimmed by 3 bases and 2 bases, with 11 bases remaining between them. Germline CDR1 DFQATT, CDR2 SNEGSKA (reference sequence). CDR3 loop: CSASLGGTYEQYF. The DNA for the CDR3 is TGCAGTGCTAGTCTGGGCGGTACCTACGAGCAGTACTTC.

V gene TRBV21-1 combines with J gene TRBJ2-6; no check of the table's D call, TRBD1, against the DNA was made. TRBV21-1 is noted as a pseudogene. There are 22 residues in the CDR3. The CDR3 coding sequence is TGTGCCAGCAGCAATGATGTGCGCGGGGCAGAGGGGTACGGATCTGGGGCCAACGTCCTGACTTTC. Translation gives CASSNDVRGAEGYGSGANVLTF.

This chain connects TRBV9 to TRBJ2-2; D is ambiguous. Germline CDR1 SGDLS, CDR2 YYNGEE. CDR3 size: 16 residues. Trimming cost V 3 bases and J 6 bases, with 18 bases left between them. CDR3 coding DNA: TGTGCCAGCAGCGAGACCCCCTCACTTCCAGCCGGGGAGCTGTTTTTT. This gives the protein CASSETPSLPAGELFF.

V is TRBV7-3 and J is TRBJ2-3; 12 bases map to TRBD2. V shed 1 base, J shed 1 base, and the junction held 6 bases outside the gene matches. This CDR3 has 18 amino acids. Germline CDR1 reads SGHTA; CDR2 reads FQGTGA. Written as DNA, the CDR3 is TGTGCCAGCAGCTTAAGACTAGCGGGGGCAACTGGCACAGATACGCAGTATTTT. It specifies CASSLRLAGATGTDTQYF.

The chain joins TRBV20-1 to TRBJ2-1; possibly TRBD2 for D (6 bases). Germline CDR1 DFQATT, CDR2 SNEGSKA (reference sequence). This CDR3 is 11 amino acids long. CDR3 DNA sequence: TGCGGAATATACCTAGCGTCGGAGCAGTTCTTC. Residues: CGIYLASEQFF.

This clonotype was found a few times. The chain has TRBV5-1 and TRBJ2-7; TRBD1 might be the D (7 bases). The ends were cut back, 6 bases at V and 2 bases at J, with 15 bases in the middle. The germline gives CDR1 SGHRS, CDR2 YFSETQ. The CDR3 contains 14 residues. CDR3 in amino acids: CASKQQGGPYEQYF. As DNA, the CDR3 is TGCGCCAGCAAGCAGCAGGGGGGTCCCTACGAGCAGTACTTC.

This clonotype showed up just a few times. This chain links TRBV4-1 with TRBJ2-4, with D perhaps matching TRBD1 or TRBD2 (6 bases each). The CDR3 spans 18 residues. V lost 0 bases and J lost 1, with 16 bases in between. In germline, CDR1 is MGHRA, CDR2 YSYEKL. The CDR3 loop reads CASSQDHSLGGAKNIQYF. Here the CDR3 DNA reads TGCGCCAGCAGCCAAGACCACTCATTGGGGGGCGCCAAAAACATTCAGTACTTC.

This clonotype showed up just a few times. The gene calls are TRBV6-1 and TRBJ2-2; maybe TRBD1 (6 bases). This CDR3 has 14 amino acids. V lost 7 bases, J lost 7 bases, and 16 bases lay in between. Germline V gene lookup returns CDR1 MNHNS and CDR2 SASEGT. CDR3 amino acids: CASNQQGYGGELFF. The CDR3 nucleotides read TGTGCCAGCAACCAACAGGGCTATGGCGGGGAGCTGTTTTTT.

J is TRBJ2-5 and V is TRBV29-1; 7 bases are shared with TRBD1. Trimming removed 5 bases from V and 4 bases from J; junction bases left unmatched: 4. Per germline, CDR1 SQVTM and CDR2 ANQGSEA. The CDR3 totals 12 residues. As DNA, the CDR3 is TGCAGCGTTACAGGGGCAAGAGAGACCCAGTACTTC. Protein sequence: CSVTGARETQYF.

The chain has TRBV29-1 and TRBJ2-2, with 8 bases that match TRBD1. The V segment lost 3 bases and the J segment 5 bases; nucleotides outside the gene matches: 5. There are 14 residues in the CDR3. Germline lookup yields CDR1 SQVTM and CDR2 ANQGSEA. CDR3 in DNA: TGCAGCGTTGAGCAGGGGGCGCTGACCGGGGAGCTGTTTTTT. Translating gives CSVEQGALTGELFF.

The chain's CDR3 is CSARTGGLWPQHF. The DNA of the CDR3 is TGCAGTGCTAGAACAGGTGGATTGTGGCCCCAGCATTTT. The rearrangement joins TRBV20-1 to TRBJ1-5; D might be TRBD1 (5 bases). CDR3 length: 13 amino acids. Per the germline V gene, CDR1 is DFQATT and CDR2 is SNEGSKA (reference sequence). Trimming left V 2 bases short and J 9 bases short, with 14 bases between.